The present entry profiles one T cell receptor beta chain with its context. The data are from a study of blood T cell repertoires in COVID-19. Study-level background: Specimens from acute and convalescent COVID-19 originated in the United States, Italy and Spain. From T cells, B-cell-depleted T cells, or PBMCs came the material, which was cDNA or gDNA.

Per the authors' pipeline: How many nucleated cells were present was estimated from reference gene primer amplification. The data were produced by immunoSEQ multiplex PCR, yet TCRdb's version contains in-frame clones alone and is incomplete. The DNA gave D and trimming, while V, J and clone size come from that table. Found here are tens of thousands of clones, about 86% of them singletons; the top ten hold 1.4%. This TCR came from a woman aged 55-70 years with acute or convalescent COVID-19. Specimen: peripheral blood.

CDR3 in DNA: TGTGCCAGTTCACGACAGGGGAGTTCACCCCTCCACTTT. This translates into CASSRQGSSPLHF. V usage is TRBV12-3 or TRBV12-4 and J usage is TRBJ1-6; 8 nucleotides align to TRBD1. V lost 9 bases to trimming and J lost 9 bases; unmatched junction nucleotides: 7. There are 13 residues in the CDR3.